This record concerns one T cell receptor beta chain sequence. Original handling: It was from reference gene primer amplification that nucleated cell counts were estimated. Method: immunoSEQ multiplex PCR; TCRdb's copy keeps in-frame clones and lacks some. The V and J calls and clone size were taken over from that table, and D and trimming were inferred from the DNA. The sample includes more than 80,000 clones, 90% of them seen just once. J lost 4 bases, V lost 3 bases, and 6 bases had no gene match. Germline CDR1 reads KGHDR; CDR2 reads SFDVKD. The CDR3 covers 16 residues. This specimen belongs to a study of blood T cell repertoires in COVID-19. At the level of the study: Donors in the United States, Italy and Spain gave samples during acute or convalescent COVID-19. From T cells, B-cell-depleted T cells, or PBMCs came the material, which was cDNA or gDNA.

Recruited during active infection, patients (from Seattle) were subsequently followed longitudinally. The source material was peripheral blood. The V gene is TRBV24-1, the J gene TRBJ1-5, with 9 bases matching TRBD1. This clonotype originated in a man aged 18 to 35 with COVID-19, enrolled during active disease. As DNA, the CDR3 is TGTGCCACCAGTGATAGCGACGGGACAGGGAATCAGCCCCAGCATTTT. It specifies CATSDSDGTGNQPQHF.